This TCR beta chain was recovered during a study of T-cell reconstitution after alpha-beta-depleted transplantation in children. This clonotype was counted a few times. The CDR3 loop spans 17 amino acids. V was clipped by 5 bases and J by 2 bases, with 16 bases between them. Germline CDR1 and CDR2: SGHTA and FQGNSA. A library of TCRbeta sequences, prepared with unique molecular identifiers, was generated. TCRdb re-derived calls from the PCR reads in MiXCR, one entry per CDR3 protein. This table holds some 500,000 distinct CDR3 sequences, about 16% found once. The sample was PBMCs from the stem cell graft donor, taken from the stem cell graft. This receptor was identified in a human donor who donated a stem cell graft to a child with acute lymphoblastic leukemia. The chain links TRBV7-2 to TRBJ2-6; tentatively, D is TRBD2 (6 bases). The CDR3 reads CASSPRLGRTGANVLTF. The DNA for the CDR3 is TGTGCCAGCAGCCCAAGACTAGGACGAACTGGGGCCAACGTCCTGACTTTC.